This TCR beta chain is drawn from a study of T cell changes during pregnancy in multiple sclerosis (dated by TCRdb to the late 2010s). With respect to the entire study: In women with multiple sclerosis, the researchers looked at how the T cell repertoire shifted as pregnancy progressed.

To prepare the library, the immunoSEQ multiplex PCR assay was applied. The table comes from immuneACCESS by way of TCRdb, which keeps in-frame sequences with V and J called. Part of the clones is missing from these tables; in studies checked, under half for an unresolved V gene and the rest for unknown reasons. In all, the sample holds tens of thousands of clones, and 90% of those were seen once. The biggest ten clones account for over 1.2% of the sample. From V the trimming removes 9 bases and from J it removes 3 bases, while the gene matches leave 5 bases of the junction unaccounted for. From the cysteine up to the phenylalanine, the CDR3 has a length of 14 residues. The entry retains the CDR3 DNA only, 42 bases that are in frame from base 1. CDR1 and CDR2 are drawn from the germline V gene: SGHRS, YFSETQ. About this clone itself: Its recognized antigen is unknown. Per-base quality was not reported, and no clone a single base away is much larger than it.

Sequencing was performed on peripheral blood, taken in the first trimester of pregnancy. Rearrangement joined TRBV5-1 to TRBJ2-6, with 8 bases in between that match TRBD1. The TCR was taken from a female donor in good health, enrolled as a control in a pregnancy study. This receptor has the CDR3 CAILTGVGANVLTF. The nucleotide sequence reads TGCGCCATCCTGACAGGGGTTGGGGCCAACGTCCTGACTTTC.